One sample yielded the 8 T cell receptor beta chains listed below, sequenced in a study of blood T cell repertoires in COVID-19. TCRdb's copy holds only in-frame clones and misses some; the assay was immunoSEQ multiplex PCR. There are about 140,000 clones in the sample; around 80% occur only once, and about 3.9% lies in the top ten. The specimen sequenced was peripheral blood. All receptors derive from a man in his sixties with acute or convalescent COVID-19.

The V call is TRBV3-1 (or the pseudogene TRBV3-2), the J call TRBJ2-1; 7 bases are shared with TRBD2. The CDR3 is 16 residues long. V shed 0 bases and J 5 bases; nucleotides not matched to a gene: 7. The germline V gene encodes CDR1 LGHDT and CDR2 YNNKEL (reference sequence). The CDR3 region has the DNA TGTGCCAGCAGCCAAGAAGGGGAGGGCTGGGACAATGAGCAGTTCTTC. It yields the protein CASSQEGEGWDNEQFF.

V and J are TRBV7-9 and TRBJ2-7; 7 bases are shared with TRBD2. CDR1 is SEHNR and CDR2 is FQNEAQ in the germline V gene (reference sequence). The CDR3 has 18 residues. Unmatched junction bases numbered 23, after V lost 5 bases and J lost 7 bases. In DNA, the CDR3 is TGTGCCAGCAGCCCCAAGGTCTACTCTAGCGGACCTACTGGGGAGCAGTACTTC. Translating it yields CASSPKVYSSGPTGEQYF.

The gene calls are TRBV5-1 and TRBJ2-2; 8 bases align to TRBD1. Germline loops: CDR1 SGHRS, CDR2 YFSETQ. The CDR3 loop spans 16 amino acids. The V and J ends lost 5 bases and 6 bases, in that order; junction bases with no gene match: 12. Here the CDR3 reads CASSRGQEVSPGELFF. In DNA form, the CDR3 reads TGCGCCAGCAGTAGGGGACAGGAGGTTTCCCCCGGGGAGCTGTTTTTT. The full variable domain, rest sourced from reference TRBV5-1 and TRBJ2-2, is KAGVTQTPRYLIKTRGQQVTLSCSPISGHRSVSWYQQTPGQGLQFLFEYFSETQRNKGNFPGRFSGRQFSNSRSEMNVSTLELGDSALYLCASSRGQEVSPGELFFGEGSRLTVL.

The gene calls are TRBV5-1 and TRBJ2-3; 10 bases match TRBD2. Looked up from germline, CDR1 is SGHRS and CDR2 is YFSETQ. This CDR3 spans 13 amino acids. Trimming removed 2 bases from V and 6 bases from J; junction bases left unmatched: 0. In nucleotides, the CDR3 is TGCGCCAGCAGCTTTAGCGGGAGGGATACGCAGTATTTT. It codes for CASSFSGRDTQYF.

The CDR3: CASTPRGESSYEQYF. The CDR3 DNA reads as TGTGCCAGCACTCCCCGGGGGGAGTCTTCCTACGAGCAGTACTTC. The rearrangement uses TRBV6-5 and TRBJ2-7; 7 bases align to TRBD2. Germline CDR1 MNHEY, CDR2 SVGAGI. The length of the CDR3 is 15 residues. J gave up 1 base and V 7 bases, and 10 bases lay outside the gene matches.

The J gene is TRBJ1-1, the V gene TRBV28; D unresolved. The length of the CDR3 is 10 residues. CDR1 MDHEN and CDR2 SYDVKM come from the germline V gene. Trimming stripped 10 bases from V and 6 bases from J, with 9 bases between. CDR3 sequence (DNA): TGTGCCACCAATCGAGCTGAAGCTTTCTTT. It codes for CATNRAEAFF.

As DNA, the CDR3 is TGTGCCAGCAAGGGACTAGCGGGAGGGTCCTACGAGCAGTACTTC. Translation: CASKGLAGGSYEQYF. The chain recombines TRBV27 with TRBJ2-7, with 16 positions matching TRBD2. V shed 7 bases, J shed 1 base, and the junction held 1 base outside the gene matches. The CDR3 extends over 15 amino acids. In germline, CDR1 is MNHEY, CDR2 SMNVEV (reference sequence).

The chain employs TRBV5-6 and TRBJ2-1, with 9 bases aligning to TRBD2. This CDR3 has 16 residues. V was pared by 4 bases and J by 4 bases, with 9 bases of the junction left unmatched. Germline CDR1 reads SGHDT; CDR2 reads YYEEEE. The CDR3 spells CASSVVVGLAYNEQFF. CDR3 nucleotide sequence: TGTGCCAGCAGCGTGGTTGTGGGACTAGCTTACAATGAGCAGTTCTTC.